This TCR beta chain comes out of a study of CD8+CD57+ T cells in acquired aplastic anemia (dated by TCRdb to 2016 to 2019). In the study overall: Extracted DNA from sorted CD4+ and CD8+ cells averaged approximately 3 ug, ranging from roughly 0.19 to 27.4 ug. CD8+CD57+ expansion was defined as a frequency above the mean frequency observed in healthy subjects.

The paper as a whole reports these results and caveats: Although roughly 29 CD8+ CDR3 sequences were shared by patients and controls, these sequences appeared highly expressed in patients and within the immunodominant clones of patients. CD8+ Simpson's diversity did not differ significantly between patients and healthy controls (P=0.060).

Profiling of TCR beta VDJ combinations and CDR3 sequences used genomic DNA as the template. An Illumina HiSeq 2000 was used for TCR repertoire sequencing. In the authors' own workflow: TRBV/TRBJ rearrangement plots, CDR3 size and DJ length profiles, and Simpson's diversity index were used to evaluate the repertoires. The most abundant DNA sequence in the deep sequencing data was defined as the immunodominant clone. CDR3 amino acid sequences were screened for sharing across subjects and compared with published repertoires and the VDJdb database. TCRdb reanalyzed the raw reads on its own, using fastp at Q25 for trimming and MiXCR for clone calling, and kept in-frame beta chains. CDR3 protein sequences are deduplicated, and each keeps its most common genes and DNA. These V and J calls derive from TCRdb rather than the authors' analysis. The sample records about 160,000 distinct CDR3 sequences, 40% to 55% of which are singletons. Around 2.9% of the sample is held by the ten biggest clonotypes.

The CDR3 has 12 amino acids, counting the end cysteine and phenylalanine. The CDR3 DNA has 36 bases and is translated from base 1. CDR1 and CDR2 (LGHNA, YNFKEQ) derive from the germline V gene. V is pruned by 1 base and J by 15 bases, leaving 3 bases of the junction without a gene match. Expansion of CD8+CD57+ cells had been shown by flow cytometry in the patients chosen for sequencing. All patients had severe acquired aplastic anemia diagnosed by International Study of Aplastic Anemia and Agranulocytosis and Camitta criteria. At the time blood was sampled, none of the patients had received any therapy. The study deep-sequenced TCR repertoires of sorted CD4+ and CD8+ blood T cells from severe aplastic anemia patients and healthy subjects. In the USA, patient enrollment took place under clinicaltrials.gov protocols 00001620, 01623167, 00001397, 00071045, 00081523 and 00961064. Ficoll-Paque density gradient centrifugation was used to isolate peripheral blood mononuclear cells. Before DNA extraction, CD4+ and CD8+ T cells were sorted by FACS or by magnetic beads.

In this sample, this clonotype turned up many times. This receptor's antigen is unknown. It has no much larger one-base neighbor in the sample; base qualities were not kept. The sequence was obtained from a human donor with aplastic anemia. The rearranged segments are TRBV4-2 and TRBJ2-3; 11 central nucleotides agree with TRBD2. Input material: sorted CD4+, CD8+, or CD8+CD57+ T cells (not recorded which) from PBMCs. CDR3 protein: CASSQVAGGPYF. The DNA is as follows: TGTGCCAGCAGCCAAGTAGCGGGAGGGCCATATTTT.